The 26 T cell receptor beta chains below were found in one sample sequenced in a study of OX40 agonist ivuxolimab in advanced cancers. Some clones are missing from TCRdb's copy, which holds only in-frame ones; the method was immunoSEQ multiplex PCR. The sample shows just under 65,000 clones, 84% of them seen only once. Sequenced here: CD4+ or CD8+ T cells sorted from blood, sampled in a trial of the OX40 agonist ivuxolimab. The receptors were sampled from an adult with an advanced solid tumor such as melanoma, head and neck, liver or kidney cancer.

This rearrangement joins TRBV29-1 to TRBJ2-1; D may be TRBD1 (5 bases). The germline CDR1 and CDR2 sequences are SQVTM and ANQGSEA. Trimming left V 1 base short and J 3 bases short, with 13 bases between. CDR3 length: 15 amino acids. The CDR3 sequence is CSVEGTIDNYNEQFF. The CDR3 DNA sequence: TGCAGCGTTGAAGGGACAATCGATAACTACAATGAGCAGTTCTTC.

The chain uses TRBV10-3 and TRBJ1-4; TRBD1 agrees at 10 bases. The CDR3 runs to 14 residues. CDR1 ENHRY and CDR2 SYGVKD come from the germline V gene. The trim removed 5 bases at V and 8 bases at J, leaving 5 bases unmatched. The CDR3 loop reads CAISSGTGDEKLFF. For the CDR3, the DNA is TGTGCCATCAGTTCCGGGACAGGGGACGAAAAACTGTTTTTT.

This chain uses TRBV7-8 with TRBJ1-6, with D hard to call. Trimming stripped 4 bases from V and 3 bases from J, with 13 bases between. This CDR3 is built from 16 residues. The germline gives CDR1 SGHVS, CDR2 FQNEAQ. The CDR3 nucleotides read TGTGCCAGCAGCTCCCTACCCGGGGACTATAATTCACCCCTCCACTTT. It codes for CASSSLPGDYNSPLHF.

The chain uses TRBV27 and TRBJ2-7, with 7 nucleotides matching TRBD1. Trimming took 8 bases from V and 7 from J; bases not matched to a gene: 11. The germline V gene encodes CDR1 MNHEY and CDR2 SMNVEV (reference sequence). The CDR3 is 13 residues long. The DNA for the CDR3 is TGTGCCAGCTCCCCGGACAGGTTCGGGGAGCAGTACTTC. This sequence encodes CASSPDRFGEQYF.

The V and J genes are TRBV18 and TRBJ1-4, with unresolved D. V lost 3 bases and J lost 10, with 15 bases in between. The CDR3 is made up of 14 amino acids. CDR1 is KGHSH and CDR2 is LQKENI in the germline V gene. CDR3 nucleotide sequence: TGTGCCAGCTCACCCGAAATTATATATGGAAAACTGTTTTTT. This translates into CASSPEIIYGKLFF. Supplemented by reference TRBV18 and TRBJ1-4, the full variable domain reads NAGVMQNPRHLVRRRGQEARLRCSPMKGHSHVYWYRQLPEEGLKFMVYLQKENIIDESGMPKERFSAEFPKEGPSILRIQQVVRGDSAAYFCASSPEIIYGKLFFGSGTQLSVL.

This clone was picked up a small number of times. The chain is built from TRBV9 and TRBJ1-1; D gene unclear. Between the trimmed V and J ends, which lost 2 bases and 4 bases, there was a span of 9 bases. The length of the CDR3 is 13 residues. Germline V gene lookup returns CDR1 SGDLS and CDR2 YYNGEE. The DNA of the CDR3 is TGTGCCAGCAGCGTGTCGGGTGGCACTGAAGCTTTCTTT. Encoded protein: CASSVSGGTEAFF.

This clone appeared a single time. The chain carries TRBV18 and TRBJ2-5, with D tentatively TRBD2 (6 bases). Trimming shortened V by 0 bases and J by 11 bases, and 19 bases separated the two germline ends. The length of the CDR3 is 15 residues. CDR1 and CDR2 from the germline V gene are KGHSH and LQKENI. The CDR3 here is CASSPPGLGPGEQYF. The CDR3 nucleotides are TGTGCCAGCTCACCACCGGGCCTGGGACCGGGGGAGCAGTACTTC.

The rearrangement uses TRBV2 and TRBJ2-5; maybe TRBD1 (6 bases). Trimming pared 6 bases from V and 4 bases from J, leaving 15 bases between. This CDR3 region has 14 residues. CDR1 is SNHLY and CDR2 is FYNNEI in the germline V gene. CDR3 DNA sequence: TGTGCCAGCAGGGGGGCGACCGCGGGAGAGACCCAGTACTTC. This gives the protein CASRGATAGETQYF.

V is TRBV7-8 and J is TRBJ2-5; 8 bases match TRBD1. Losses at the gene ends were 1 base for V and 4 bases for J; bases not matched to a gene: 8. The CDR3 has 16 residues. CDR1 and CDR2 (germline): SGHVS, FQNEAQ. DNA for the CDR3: TGTGCCAGCAGCTTAGGGATAAACAGGGGGTTAGAGACCCAGTACTTC. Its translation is CASSLGINRGLETQYF.

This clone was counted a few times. CDR3 loop: CAISSGFRYGYTF. In nucleotides, the CDR3 is TGTGCCATCAGTTCCGGGTTCCGCTATGGCTACACCTTC. This chain links TRBV10-3 with TRBJ1-2; D is unresolved. This CDR3 comprises 13 residues. From germline, CDR1 is ENHRY and CDR2 SYGVKD. The V gene lost 5 bases and the J gene lost 4 bases, with 11 bases spanning the gap.

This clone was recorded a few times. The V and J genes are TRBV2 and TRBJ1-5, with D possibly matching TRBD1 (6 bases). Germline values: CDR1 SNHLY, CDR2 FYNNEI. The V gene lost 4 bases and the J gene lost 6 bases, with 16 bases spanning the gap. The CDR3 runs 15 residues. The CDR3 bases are TGTGCCAGCAGTGGGGAACAGGGTCAAACTCAGCCCCAGCATTTT. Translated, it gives CASSGEQGQTQPQHF. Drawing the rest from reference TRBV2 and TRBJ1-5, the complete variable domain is EPEVTQTPSHQVTQMGQEVILRCVPISNHLYFYWYRQILGQKVEFLVSFYNNEISEKSEIFDDQFSVERPDGSNFTLKIRSTKLEDSAMYFCASSGEQGQTQPQHFGDGTRLSIL.

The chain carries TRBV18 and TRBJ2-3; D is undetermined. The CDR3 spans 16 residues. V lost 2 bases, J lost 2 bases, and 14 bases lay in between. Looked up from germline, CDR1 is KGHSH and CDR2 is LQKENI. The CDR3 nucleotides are TGTGCCAGCTCACCATCCGGTGTTCCTTTCACAGATACGCAGTATTTT. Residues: CASSPSGVPFTDTQYF.

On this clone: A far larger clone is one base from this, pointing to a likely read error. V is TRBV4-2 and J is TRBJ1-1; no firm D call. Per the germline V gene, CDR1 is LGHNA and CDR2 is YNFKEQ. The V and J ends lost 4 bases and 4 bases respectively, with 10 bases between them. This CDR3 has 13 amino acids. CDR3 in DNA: TGTGCCAGCAGCCCCCGGGAGGTCACTGAAGCTTTCTTT. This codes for CASSPREVTEAFF.

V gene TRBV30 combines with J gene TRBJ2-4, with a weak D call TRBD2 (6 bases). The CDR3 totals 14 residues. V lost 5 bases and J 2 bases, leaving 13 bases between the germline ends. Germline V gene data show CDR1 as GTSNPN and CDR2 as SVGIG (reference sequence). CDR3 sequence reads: CAWGGGVTKNIQYF. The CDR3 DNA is TGTGCCTGGGGTGGAGGGGTAACCAAAAACATTCAGTACTTC.

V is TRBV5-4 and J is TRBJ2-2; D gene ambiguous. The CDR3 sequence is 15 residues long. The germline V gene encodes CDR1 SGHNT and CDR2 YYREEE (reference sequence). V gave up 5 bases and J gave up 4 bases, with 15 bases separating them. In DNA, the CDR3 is TGTGCCAGCAGAGTTCTAGGGAAGTTCACCGGGGAGCTGTTTTTT. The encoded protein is CASRVLGKFTGELFF.

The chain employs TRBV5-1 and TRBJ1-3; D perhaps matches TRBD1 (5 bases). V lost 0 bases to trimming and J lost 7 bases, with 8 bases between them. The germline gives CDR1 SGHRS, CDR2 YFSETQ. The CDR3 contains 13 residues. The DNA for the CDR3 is TGCGCCAGCAGCTTGGATAGGGGTAACACCATATATTTT. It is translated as CASSLDRGNTIYF.

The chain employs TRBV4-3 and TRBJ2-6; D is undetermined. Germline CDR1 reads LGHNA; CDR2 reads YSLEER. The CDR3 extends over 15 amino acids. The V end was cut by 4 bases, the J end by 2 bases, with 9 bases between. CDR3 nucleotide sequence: TGCGCCAGCAGCCCAGCCTACGCTGGGGCCAACGTCCTGACTTTC. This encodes CASSPAYAGANVLTF.

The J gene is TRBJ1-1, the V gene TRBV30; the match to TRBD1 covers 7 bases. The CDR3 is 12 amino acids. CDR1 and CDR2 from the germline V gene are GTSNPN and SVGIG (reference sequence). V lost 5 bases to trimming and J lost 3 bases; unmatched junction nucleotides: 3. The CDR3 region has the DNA TGTGCCTGGGGCCAGGGGGACACTGAAGCTTTCTTT. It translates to CAWGQGDTEAFF.

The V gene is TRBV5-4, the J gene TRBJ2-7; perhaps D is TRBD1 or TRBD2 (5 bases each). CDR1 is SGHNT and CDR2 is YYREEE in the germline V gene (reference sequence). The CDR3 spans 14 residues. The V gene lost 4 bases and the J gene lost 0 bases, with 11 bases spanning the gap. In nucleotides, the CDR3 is TGTGCCAGCAGCCCCGGGACGTCCTCCTACGAGCAGTACTTC. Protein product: CASSPGTSSYEQYF.

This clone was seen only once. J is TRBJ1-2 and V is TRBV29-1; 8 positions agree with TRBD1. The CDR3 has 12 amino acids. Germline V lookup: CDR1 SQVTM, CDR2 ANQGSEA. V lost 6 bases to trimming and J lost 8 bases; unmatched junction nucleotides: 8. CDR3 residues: CSVKTGAGGYTF. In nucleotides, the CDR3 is TGCAGCGTAAAGACAGGGGCTGGGGGCTACACCTTC.

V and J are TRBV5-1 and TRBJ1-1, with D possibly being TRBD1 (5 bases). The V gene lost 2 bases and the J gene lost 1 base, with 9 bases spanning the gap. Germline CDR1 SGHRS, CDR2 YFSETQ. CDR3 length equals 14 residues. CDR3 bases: TGCGCCAGCAGCTTTCAGGGCGAGAACACTGAAGCTTTCTTT. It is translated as CASSFQGENTEAFF.

CDR3 sequence (DNA): TGTGCCAGCAGCTTGACTAGCGGGAGATTCCACGAGCAGTACTTC. Translating gives CASSLTSGRFHEQYF. This chain joins TRBV11-2 and TRBJ2-7; 12 positions match TRBD2. V shed 3 bases, J shed 5 bases, and the junction held 5 bases outside the gene matches. Germline assignment: CDR1 SGHAT and CDR2 FQNNGV. This CDR3 contains 15 residues.

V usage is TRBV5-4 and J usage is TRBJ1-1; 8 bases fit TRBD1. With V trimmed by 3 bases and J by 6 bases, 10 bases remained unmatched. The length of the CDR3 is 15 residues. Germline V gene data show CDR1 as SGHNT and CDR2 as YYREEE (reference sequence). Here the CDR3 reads CASSWTGITGAEAFF. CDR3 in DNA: TGTGCCAGCAGCTGGACAGGGATTACTGGGGCTGAAGCTTTCTTT.

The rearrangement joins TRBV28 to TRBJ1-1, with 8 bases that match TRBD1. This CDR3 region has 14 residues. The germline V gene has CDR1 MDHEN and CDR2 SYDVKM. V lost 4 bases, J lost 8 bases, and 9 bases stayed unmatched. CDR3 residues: CASSSWLGDREAFF. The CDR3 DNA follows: TGTGCCAGCAGTTCATGGCTCGGGGACAGGGAAGCTTTCTTT.

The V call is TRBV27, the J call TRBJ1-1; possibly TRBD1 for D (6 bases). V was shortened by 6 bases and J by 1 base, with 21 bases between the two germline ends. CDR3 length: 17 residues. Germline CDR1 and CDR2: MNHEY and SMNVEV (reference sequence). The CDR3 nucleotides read TGTGCCAGCAGGAGGCTATCCGGGGCAGGGGAGAACACTGAAGCTTTCTTT. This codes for CASRRLSGAGENTEAFF.

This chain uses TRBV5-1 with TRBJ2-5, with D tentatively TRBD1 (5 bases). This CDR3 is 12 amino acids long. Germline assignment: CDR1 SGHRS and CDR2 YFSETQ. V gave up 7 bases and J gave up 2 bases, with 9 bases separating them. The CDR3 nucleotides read TGCGCCAGCTGGAGACAGCAAGAGACCCAGTACTTC. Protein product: CASWRQQETQYF.